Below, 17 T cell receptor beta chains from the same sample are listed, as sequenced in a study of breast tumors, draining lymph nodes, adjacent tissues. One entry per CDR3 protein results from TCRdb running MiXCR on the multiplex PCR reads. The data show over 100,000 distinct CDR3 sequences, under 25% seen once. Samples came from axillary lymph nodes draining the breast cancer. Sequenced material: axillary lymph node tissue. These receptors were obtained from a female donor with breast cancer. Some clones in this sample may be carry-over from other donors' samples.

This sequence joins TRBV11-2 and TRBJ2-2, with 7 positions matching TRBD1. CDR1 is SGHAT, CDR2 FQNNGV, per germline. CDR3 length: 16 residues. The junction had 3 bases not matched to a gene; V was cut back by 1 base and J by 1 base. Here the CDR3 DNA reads TGTGCCAGCAGCTTAGCCCGGACAGGGAACACCGGGGAGCTGTTTTTT. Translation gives CASSLARTGNTGELFF.

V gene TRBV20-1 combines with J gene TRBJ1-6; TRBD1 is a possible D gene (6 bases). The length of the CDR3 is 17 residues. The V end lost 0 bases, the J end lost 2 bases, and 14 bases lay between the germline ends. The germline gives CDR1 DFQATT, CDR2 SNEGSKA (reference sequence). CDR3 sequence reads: CSARDGGRGPYNSPLHF. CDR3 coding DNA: TGCAGTGCTAGAGATGGCGGCCGGGGGCCCTATAATTCACCCCTCCACTTT.

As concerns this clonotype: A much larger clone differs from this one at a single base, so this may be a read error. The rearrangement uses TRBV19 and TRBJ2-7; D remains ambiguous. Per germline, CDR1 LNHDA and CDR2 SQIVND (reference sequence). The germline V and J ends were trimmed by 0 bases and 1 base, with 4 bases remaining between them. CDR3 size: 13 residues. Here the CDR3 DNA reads TGTGCCAGTAGTATAGACAGGTCCTACGAGCAGTACTTC. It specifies CASSIDRSYEQYF. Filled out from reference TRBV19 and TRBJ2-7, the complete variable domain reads DGGITQSPKYLFRKEGQNVTLSCEQNLNHDAMYWYRQDPGQGLRLIYYSQIVNDFQKGDIAEGYSVSREKKESFPLTVTSAQKNPTAFYLCASSIDRSYEQYFGPGTRLTVT.

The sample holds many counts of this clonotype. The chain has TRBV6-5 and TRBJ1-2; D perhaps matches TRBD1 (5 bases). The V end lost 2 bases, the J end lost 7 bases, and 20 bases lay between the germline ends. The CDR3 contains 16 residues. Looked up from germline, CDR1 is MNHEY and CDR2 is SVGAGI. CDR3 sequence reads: CASSYGPGLRGGGYTF. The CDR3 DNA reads TGTGCCAGCAGTTACGGTCCGGGACTGCGTGGGGGTGGCTACACCTTC.

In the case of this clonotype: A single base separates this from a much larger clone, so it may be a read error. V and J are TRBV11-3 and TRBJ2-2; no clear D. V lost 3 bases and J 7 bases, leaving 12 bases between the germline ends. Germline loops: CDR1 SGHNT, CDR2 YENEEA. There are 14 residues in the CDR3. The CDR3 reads CASSLGMGNGELFF. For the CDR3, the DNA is TGTGCCAGCAGCTTGGGGATGGGGAACGGGGAGCTGTTTTTT.

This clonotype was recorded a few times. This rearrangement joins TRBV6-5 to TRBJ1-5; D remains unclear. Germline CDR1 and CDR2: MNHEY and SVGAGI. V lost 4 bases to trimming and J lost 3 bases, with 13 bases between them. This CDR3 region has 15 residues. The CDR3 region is CASSSLGLNNQPQHF. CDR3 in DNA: TGTGCCAGCAGTTCGTTAGGGCTTAACAATCAGCCCCAGCATTTT.

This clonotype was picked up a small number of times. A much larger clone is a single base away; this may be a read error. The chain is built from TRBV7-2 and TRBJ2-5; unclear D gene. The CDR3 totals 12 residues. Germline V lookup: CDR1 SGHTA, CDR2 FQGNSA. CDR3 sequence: CASSSGVSTQHF. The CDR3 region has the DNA TGTGCCAGCAGCTCTGGGGTTTCGACCCAGCACTTC. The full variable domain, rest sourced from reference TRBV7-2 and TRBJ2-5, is GAGVSQSPSNKVTEKGKDVELRCDPISGHTALYWYRQSLGQGLEFLIYFQGNSAPDKSGLPSDRFSAERTGGSVSTLTIQRTQQEDSAVYLCASSSGVSTQHFGPGTRLLVL.

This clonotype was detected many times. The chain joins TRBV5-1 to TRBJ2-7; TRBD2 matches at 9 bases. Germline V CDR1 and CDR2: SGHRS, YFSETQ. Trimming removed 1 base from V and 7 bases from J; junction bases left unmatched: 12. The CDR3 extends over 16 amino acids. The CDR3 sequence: CASSLWASGDSREQYF. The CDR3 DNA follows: TGCGCCAGCAGCTTGTGGGCTAGCGGGGACTCTAGGGAGCAGTACTTC.

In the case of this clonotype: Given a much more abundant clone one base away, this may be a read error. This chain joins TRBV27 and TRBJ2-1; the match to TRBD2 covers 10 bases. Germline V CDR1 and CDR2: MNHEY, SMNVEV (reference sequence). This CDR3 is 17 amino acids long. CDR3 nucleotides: TGTGCCAGCAGTTTGGTTTTCAGCGGGAGGGCCAGGAATGAGCGGTTCTTC. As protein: CASSLVFSGRARNERFF.

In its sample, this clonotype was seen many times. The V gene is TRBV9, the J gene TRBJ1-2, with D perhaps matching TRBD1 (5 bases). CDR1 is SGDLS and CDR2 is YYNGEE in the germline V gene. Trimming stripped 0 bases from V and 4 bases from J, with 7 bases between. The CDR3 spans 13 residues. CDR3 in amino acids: CASSVGDAYGYTF. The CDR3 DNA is TGTGCCAGCAGCGTAGGGGACGCCTATGGCTACACCTTC.

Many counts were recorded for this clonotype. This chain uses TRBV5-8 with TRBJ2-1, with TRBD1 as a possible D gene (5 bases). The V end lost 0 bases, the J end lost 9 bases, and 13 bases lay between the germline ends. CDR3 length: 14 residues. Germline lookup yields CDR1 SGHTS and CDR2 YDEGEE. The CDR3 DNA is TGTGCCAGCAGCTTGGGTCAGGGTAGTTCTGAGCAGTTCTTC. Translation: CASSLGQGSSEQFF.

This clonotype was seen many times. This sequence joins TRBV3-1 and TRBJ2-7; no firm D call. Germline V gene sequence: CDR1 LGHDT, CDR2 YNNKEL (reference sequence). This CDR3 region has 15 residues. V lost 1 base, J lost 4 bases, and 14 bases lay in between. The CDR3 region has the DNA TGTGCCAGCAGCCAAGTTGGGGTGTTGAATTACGAGCAGTACTTC. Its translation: CASSQVGVLNYEQYF.

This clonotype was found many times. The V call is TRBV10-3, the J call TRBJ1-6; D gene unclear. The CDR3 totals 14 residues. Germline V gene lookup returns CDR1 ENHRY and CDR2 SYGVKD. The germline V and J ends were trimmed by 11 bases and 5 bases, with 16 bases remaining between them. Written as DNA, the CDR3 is TGTGCCGTCCGACCGACGGCGAATAATTCACCCCTCCACTTT. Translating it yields CAVRPTANNSPLHF.

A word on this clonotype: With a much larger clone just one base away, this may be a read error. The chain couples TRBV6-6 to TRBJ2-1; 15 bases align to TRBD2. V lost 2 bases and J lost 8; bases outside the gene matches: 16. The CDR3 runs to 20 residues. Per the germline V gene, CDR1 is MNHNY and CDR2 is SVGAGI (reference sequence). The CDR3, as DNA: TGTGCCAGCAGTTACCCCCAAGGGACTAGCGGGAGGAACCTTTACGATGAGCAGTTCTTC. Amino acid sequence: CASSYPQGTSGRNLYDEQFF.

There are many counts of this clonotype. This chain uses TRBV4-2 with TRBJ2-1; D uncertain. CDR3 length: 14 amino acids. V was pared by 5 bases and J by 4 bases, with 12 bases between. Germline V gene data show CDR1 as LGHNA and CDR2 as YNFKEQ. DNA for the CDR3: TGTGCCAGCAGCGTAGGGTACCGATACAATGAGCAGTTCTTC. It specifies CASSVGYRYNEQFF.

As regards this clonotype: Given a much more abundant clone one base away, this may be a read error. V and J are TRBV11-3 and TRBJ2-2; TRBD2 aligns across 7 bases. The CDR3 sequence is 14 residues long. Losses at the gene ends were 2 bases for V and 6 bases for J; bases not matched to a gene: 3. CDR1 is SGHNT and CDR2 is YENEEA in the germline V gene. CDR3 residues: CASSLTSEAGELFF. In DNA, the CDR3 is TGTGCCAGCAGCTTAACTAGCGAGGCCGGGGAGCTGTTTTTT.

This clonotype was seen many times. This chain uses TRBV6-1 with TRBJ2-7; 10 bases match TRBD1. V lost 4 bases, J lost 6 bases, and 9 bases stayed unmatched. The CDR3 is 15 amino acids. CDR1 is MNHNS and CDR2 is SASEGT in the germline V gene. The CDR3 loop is CASSGSMGQGSEQYF. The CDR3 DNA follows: TGTGCCAGCAGTGGGTCCATGGGACAGGGGAGCGAGCAGTACTTC.